The present TCR beta chain was sequenced within a study of OX40 agonist ivuxolimab in advanced cancers. Study-wide context: The patients got ivuxolimab, which is an agonistic anti-OX40 (CD134) antibody.

The CDR3 has 14 amino acids. The germline V gene encodes CDR1 SQVTM and CDR2 ANQGSEA. The ends were cut back, 2 bases at V and 5 bases at J, with 16 bases in the middle. This clone was seen once. Clones were read by immunoSEQ multiplex PCR, and TCRdb kept only the in-frame ones, dropping some. The sample has around 26,000 clones, roughly 80% seen once. This receptor was obtained from an adult with an advanced solid tumor such as melanoma, head and neck, liver or kidney cancer. The source material was CD4+ or CD8+ T cells sorted from blood, sampled in a trial of the OX40 agonist ivuxolimab. V is TRBV29-1 and J is TRBJ2-7, with TRBD2 as a possible D gene (5 bases). The CDR3 is CSVEPGLRADEQYF. The CDR3 DNA follows: TGCAGCGTTGAACCCGGACTGAGGGCCGACGAGCAGTACTTC.